The 20 T cell receptor beta chains presented below share a single source sample, sequenced in a study of blood T cell repertoires in COVID-19. Assay used: immunoSEQ multiplex PCR; TCRdb lists only in-frame clones, some missing. The sample contains approximately 200,000 clones, about 93% of which appear only once. Sequenced sample: peripheral blood. These receptors all come from a man aged 30 to 39 with COVID-19, enrolled during active disease.

The chain links TRBV7-9 to TRBJ2-5; 9 bases match TRBD2. This CDR3 contains 16 residues. Germline assignment: CDR1 SEHNR and CDR2 FQNEAQ (reference sequence). Unmatched junction bases numbered 12, after V lost 5 bases and J lost 5 bases. The DNA of the CDR3 is TGTGCCAGCAGCCCTCCCCGCGGGGGGGGTCGGGAGACCCAGTACTTC. It is translated as CASSPPRGGGRETQYF.

This chain joins TRBV7-3 and TRBJ2-1; 7 bases line up with TRBD1. The CDR3 totals 13 residues. Germline V gene lookup returns CDR1 SGHTA and CDR2 FQGTGA. Trimming at V came to 5 bases and at J to 5 bases, leaving 3 bases not matched to a gene. The CDR3 reads CASSPDRDNEQFF. The CDR3 DNA reads as TGTGCCAGCAGCCCCGACAGGGACAATGAGCAGTTCTTC. Drawing the rest from reference TRBV7-3 and TRBJ2-1, the complete variable domain is GAGVSQTPSNKVTEKGKYVELRCDPISGHTALYWYRQSLGQGPEFLIYFQGTGAADDSGLPNDRFFAVRPEGSVSTLKIQRTERGDSAVYLCASSPDRDNEQFFGPGTRLTVL.

The chain carries TRBV5-1 and TRBJ1-6, with TRBD1 matching 7 bases. This CDR3 comprises 16 residues. Germline V gene sequence: CDR1 SGHRS, CDR2 YFSETQ. V shed 4 bases, J shed 6 bases, and the junction held 10 bases outside the gene matches. The CDR3 nucleotides read TGCGCCAGCAGCACGCAAGAACAGGGGACTAATTCACCCCTCCACTTT. Translating gives CASSTQEQGTNSPLHF.

This chain uses TRBV6-5 with TRBJ1-2, with 9 positions matching TRBD1. J lost 5 bases, V lost 2 bases, and 3 bases had no gene match. The CDR3 is made up of 14 amino acids. Germline V gives CDR1 MNHEY, CDR2 SVGAGI. The CDR3: CASSYRQGGYGYTF. CDR3 in DNA: TGTGCCAGCAGTTACCGACAGGGGGGGTATGGCTACACCTTC.

The chain recombines TRBV6-4 with TRBJ1-1; D is ambiguous. The V gene's germline CDR1 is MRHNA and CDR2 SNTAGT. V lost 7 bases and J 8 bases, leaving 5 bases between the germline ends. This CDR3 comprises 9 residues. The DNA for the CDR3 is TGTGCCAGCAAGCCCGAAGCTTTCTTT. Translation gives CASKPEAFF.

This chain links TRBV20-1 with TRBJ1-2, with 10 bases that match TRBD1. Germline-derived CDR1 and CDR2 are DFQATT and SNEGSKA (reference sequence). CDR3 size: 15 residues. The J segment lost 6 bases and the V segment lost 3 bases, leaving 10 bases of the junction unmatched. CDR3: CSASLVGTGENGYTF. The CDR3 DNA reads as TGCAGTGCTAGTTTGGTCGGGACAGGGGAAAATGGCTACACCTTC.

The V and J genes are TRBV11-2 and TRBJ2-3, with D possibly matching TRBD2 (6 bases). This CDR3 spans 16 amino acids. Germline V gene data show CDR1 as SGHAT and CDR2 as FQNNGV. Trimming took 2 bases from V and 2 from J, leaving 14 bases between them. In DNA, the CDR3 is TGTGCCAGCAGCTTACTTTCTCCTAGCGTCACAGATACGCAGTATTTT. Translating gives CASSLLSPSVTDTQYF.

The gene calls are TRBV9 and TRBJ2-5; TRBD2 agrees at 7 bases. The germline V gene has CDR1 SGDLS and CDR2 YYNGEE. This CDR3 comprises 17 residues. The ends lost 3 bases at V and 2 bases at J; junction bases unmatched: 13. CDR3 DNA: TGTGCCAGCAGCGCCTTTCGGGGGGTTGGCCCTCAAGAGACCCAGTACTTC. It encodes CASSAFRGVGPQETQYF.

The V and J genes are TRBV12-3 or TRBV12-4 and TRBJ2-5; D uncertain. V was pared by 4 bases and J by 5 bases, with 11 bases between. The CDR3 has 13 residues. The CDR3 spells CASSSGSRETQYF. The DNA for the CDR3 is TGTGCCAGCAGTTCAGGAAGCCGGGAGACCCAGTACTTC.

The V call is TRBV12-3 or TRBV12-4, the J call TRBJ2-3; 8 bases fit TRBD1. The CDR3 spans 13 residues. The trim removed 5 bases at V and 4 bases at J, leaving 2 bases unmatched. CDR3 in DNA: TGTGCCAGCAGTCGACAGGGGCCAGATACGCAGTATTTT. This codes for CASSRQGPDTQYF.

This chain joins TRBV19 and TRBJ1-5; D remains unclear. The germline V gene encodes CDR1 LNHDA and CDR2 SQIVND (reference sequence). Trimming pared 3 bases from V and 2 bases from J, leaving 11 bases between. The CDR3 contains 15 residues. In DNA, the CDR3 is TGTGCCAGTAGTATGGCGGGCCTTGGCAATCAGCCCCAGCATTTT. Translation: CASSMAGLGNQPQHF.

The chain employs TRBV7-3 and TRBJ2-1; 9 positions match TRBD2. Germline loops: CDR1 SGHTA, CDR2 FQGTGA. This CDR3 contains 20 residues. V was pared by 1 base and J by 4 bases, with 17 bases of the junction left unmatched. This CDR3 reads CASSLNVLAGPEFGYNEQFF. The CDR3 DNA is TGTGCCAGCAGCTTAAATGTGCTAGCGGGGCCCGAGTTTGGGTACAATGAGCAGTTCTTC.

This chain joins TRBV20-1 and TRBJ1-3; TRBD1 matches 7 bases. V trimming: 3 bases; J trimming: 0 bases; junction bases outside the gene matches: 2. The germline V gene encodes CDR1 DFQATT and CDR2 SNEGSKA (reference sequence). The CDR3 loop spans 14 amino acids. The CDR3 here is CSASRDSSGNTIYF. The CDR3 DNA is TGCAGTGCTAGTAGGGACAGCTCTGGAAACACCATATATTTT.

V and J are TRBV5-1 and TRBJ1-1; D remains unclear. The CDR3 totals 16 residues. CDR1 SGHRS and CDR2 YFSETQ come from the germline V gene. Trimming shortened V by 1 base and J by 0 bases, and 13 bases separated the two germline ends. The CDR3 DNA follows: TGCGCCAGCAGCTTGTGGTACACTAACCTGAACACTGAAGCTTTCTTT. This sequence encodes CASSLWYTNLNTEAFF.

This CDR3 reads CASMRDSNNEKLFF. CDR3 nucleotide sequence: TGTGCCAGCATGAGGGACAGTAACAATGAAAAACTGTTTTTT. The rearrangement links TRBV2 to TRBJ1-4, with 7 bases identical to TRBD1. In germline, CDR1 is SNHLY, CDR2 FYNNEI. The CDR3 has 14 residues. V was clipped by 7 bases and J by 5 bases; unmatched bases: 7.

This rearrangement joins TRBV15 to TRBJ2-1; TRBD1 is a possible D gene (5 bases). V dropped 1 base and J dropped 10 bases, with 14 bases sitting between them. Per the germline V gene, CDR1 is LNHNV and CDR2 is YYDKDF (reference sequence). The CDR3 is made up of 14 amino acids. This chain's CDR3 is CATSRVVGAGEQFF. DNA of the CDR3: TGTGCCACCAGCAGAGTGGTTGGGGCCGGGGAGCAGTTCTTC.

This rearrangement joins TRBV2 to TRBJ1-5, with TRBD1 as a possible D gene (5 bases). Trimming stripped 3 bases from V and 0 bases from J, with 15 bases between. The germline gives CDR1 SNHLY, CDR2 FYNNEI. CDR3 length equals 17 residues. CDR3 region: CASSEYWTSYSNQPQHF. CDR3 sequence (DNA): TGTGCCAGCAGTGAGTACTGGACAAGTTATAGCAATCAGCCCCAGCATTTT.

This clone was found once. The rearrangement uses TRBV12-3 or TRBV12-4 and TRBJ2-7; D uncertain. CDR3 length equals 12 residues. V lost 5 bases and J lost 0, with 5 bases in between. CDR3 amino acids: CASSPSSYEQYF. The DNA of the CDR3 is TGTGCCAGCAGTCCGAGCTCCTACGAGCAGTACTTC.

The chain is built from TRBV18 and TRBJ1-4; D not certain. In germline, CDR1 is KGHSH, CDR2 LQKENI. The CDR3 consists of 16 residues. The ends were cut back, 1 base at V and 0 bases at J, with 9 bases in the middle. The CDR3 sequence: CASSPRDIATNEKLFF. The DNA for the CDR3 is TGTGCCAGCTCACCACGCGACATTGCAACTAATGAAAAACTGTTTTTT.

This chain uses TRBV30 with TRBJ1-2; a possible D gene is TRBD1 (6 bases). V was pared by 4 bases and J by 2 bases, with 8 bases between. Germline V gene sequence: CDR1 GTSNPN, CDR2 SVGIG (reference sequence). CDR3 length: 12 amino acids. The CDR3 sequence is CAWTTGNYGYTF. Written as DNA, the CDR3 is TGTGCCTGGACGACAGGAAACTATGGCTACACCTTC.